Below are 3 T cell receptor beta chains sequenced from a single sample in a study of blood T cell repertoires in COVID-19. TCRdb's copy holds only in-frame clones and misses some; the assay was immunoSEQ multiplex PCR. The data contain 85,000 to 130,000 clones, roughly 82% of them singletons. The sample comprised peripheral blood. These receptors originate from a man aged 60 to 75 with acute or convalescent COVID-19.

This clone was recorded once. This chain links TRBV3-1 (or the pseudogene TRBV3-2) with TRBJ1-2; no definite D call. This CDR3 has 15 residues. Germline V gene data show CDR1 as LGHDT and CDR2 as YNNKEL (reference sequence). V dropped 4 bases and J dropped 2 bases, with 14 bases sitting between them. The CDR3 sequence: CASSPLRAGNYGYTF. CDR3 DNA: TGTGCCAGCAGCCCCCTGCGTGCGGGGAACTATGGCTACACCTTC.

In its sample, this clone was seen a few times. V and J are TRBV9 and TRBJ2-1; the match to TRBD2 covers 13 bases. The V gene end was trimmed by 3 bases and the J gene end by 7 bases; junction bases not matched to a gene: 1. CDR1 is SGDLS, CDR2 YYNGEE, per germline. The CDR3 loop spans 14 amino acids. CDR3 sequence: CASSEGLAGNEQFF. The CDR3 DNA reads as TGTGCCAGCAGCGAGGGACTAGCGGGGAATGAGCAGTTCTTC.

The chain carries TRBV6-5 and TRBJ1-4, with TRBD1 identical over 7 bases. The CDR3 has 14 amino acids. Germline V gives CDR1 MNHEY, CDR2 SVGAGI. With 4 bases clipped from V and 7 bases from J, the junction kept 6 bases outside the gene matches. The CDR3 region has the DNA TGTGCCAGCAGTTTGACAGGGTCGGGTGAAAAACTGTTTTTT. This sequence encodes CASSLTGSGEKLFF.